What follows describes a single T cell receptor beta chain. This CDR3 comprises 11 residues. The germline CDR1 and CDR2 sequences are MNHEY and SVGAGI. The V end was cut by 10 bases, the J end by 5 bases, with 9 bases between. An input of 0.5 to 1 ug of RNA was subjected to reverse transcription using random hexamers. In TCRdb, the immunoSEQ multiplex PCR reads were re-called with MiXCR into one record per CDR3 protein. Among roughly 130,000 distinct CDR3 sequences listed, around 94% were seen once. This entry belongs to a study of CD8 T cells in Susac syndrome. The genes are TRBV6-5 and TRBJ2-1; D is unresolved. The receptor was isolated from a human donor with Susac syndrome. Input material: CD8+ T cells from PBMCs. CDR3 protein: CATHTHNEQFF. The CDR3 DNA sequence: TGTGCCACCCACACCCACAATGAGCAGTTCTTC.